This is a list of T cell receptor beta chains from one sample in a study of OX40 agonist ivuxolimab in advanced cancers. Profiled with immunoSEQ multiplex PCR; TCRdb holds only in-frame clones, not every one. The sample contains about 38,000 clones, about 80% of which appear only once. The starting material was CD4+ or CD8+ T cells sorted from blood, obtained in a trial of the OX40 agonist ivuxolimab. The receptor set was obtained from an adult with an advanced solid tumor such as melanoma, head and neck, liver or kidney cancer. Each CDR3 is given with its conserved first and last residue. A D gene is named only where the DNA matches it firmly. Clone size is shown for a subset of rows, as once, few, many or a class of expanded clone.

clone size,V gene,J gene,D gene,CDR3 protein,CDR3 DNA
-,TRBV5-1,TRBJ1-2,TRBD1,CASSLAKPRTGEGGYTF,TGCGCCAGCAGCTTGGCCAAACCACGGACAGGGGAAGGTGGCTACACCTTC
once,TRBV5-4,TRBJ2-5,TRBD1,CASGRGQGRETQYF,TGTGCCAGTGGGCGGGGACAGGGTAGGGAGACCCAGTACTTC
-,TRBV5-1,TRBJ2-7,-,CASSLGLRPYTSYEQYF,TGCGCCAGCAGCTTAGGACTGAGACCGTATACCTCCTACGAGCAGTACTTC
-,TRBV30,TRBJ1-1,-,CAWSVQGNTEAFF,TGTGCCTGGAGTGTACAGGGGAACACTGAAGCTTTCTTT
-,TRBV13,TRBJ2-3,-,CASSRGGSTDTQYF,TGTGCCAGCAGCCGGGGCGGGAGCACAGATACGCAGTATTTT
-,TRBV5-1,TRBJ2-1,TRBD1,CASSPRQGPYNEQFF,TGCGCCAGCAGCCCTCGACAGGGCCCCTACAATGAGCAGTTCTTC
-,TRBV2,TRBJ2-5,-,CASSEVTSSIQETQYF,TGTGCCAGCAGTGAAGTGACAAGTAGTATCCAAGAGACCCAGTACTTC
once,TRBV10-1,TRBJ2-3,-,CASSRGAGTDTQYF,TGCGCCAGCAGTAGAGGGGCTGGCACAGATACGCAGTATTTT
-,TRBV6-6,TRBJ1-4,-,CASSSGGGEKLFF,TGTGCCAGCAGTAGTGGGGGAGGCGAAAAACTGTTTTTT
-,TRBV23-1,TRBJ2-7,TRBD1,CASGRGDRGHEQYF,TGCGCCAGCGGACGGGGAGACAGGGGCCACGAGCAGTACTTC
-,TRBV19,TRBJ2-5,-,CASRGDKETQYF,TGTGCCAGCCGGGGGGACAAAGAGACCCAGTACTTC
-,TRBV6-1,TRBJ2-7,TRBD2,CASSGDTSGRVYEQYF,TGTGCCAGCAGTGGAGACACTAGCGGGAGGGTCTACGAGCAGTACTTC
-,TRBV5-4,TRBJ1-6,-,CASSQLDNSPLHF,TGTGCCAGCAGCCAACTGGACAATTCACCCCTCCACTTT
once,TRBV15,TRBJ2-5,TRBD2,CATSIRGAGGPSEGAQYF,TGTGCCACCAGCATACGGGGGGCGGGGGGGCCTTCGGAGGGAGCCCAGTACTTC
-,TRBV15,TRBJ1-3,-,CATSRDDGQHGIRRNTIYF,TGTGCCACCAGCAGAGATGACGGGCAACATGGGATTCGGAGAAACACCATATATTTT
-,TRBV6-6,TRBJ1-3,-,CASSYSPGSGNTIYF,TGTGCCAGCAGTTACTCGCCAGGATCTGGAAACACCATATATTTT
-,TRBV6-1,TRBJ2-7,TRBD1,CASSEPGQGLGEQYF,TGTGCCAGCAGTGAACCGGGACAGGGGCTTGGGGAGCAGTACTTC
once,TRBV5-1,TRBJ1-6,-,CASSLSRSLDSPLHF,TGCGCCAGCAGCTTGTCCCGGTCTCTGGATTCACCCCTCCACTTT
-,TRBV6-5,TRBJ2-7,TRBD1,CASSYSTGRQYF,TGTGCCAGCAGTTACTCGACAGGGCGCCAGTACTTC
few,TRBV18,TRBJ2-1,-,CASSPKSLSRGNEQFF,TGTGCCAGCTCCCCTAAAAGTCTCTCTAGGGGCAATGAGCAGTTCTTC
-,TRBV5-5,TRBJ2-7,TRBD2,CASSLAPLAGGSYEQYF,TGTGCCAGCAGCTTGGCCCCTTTGGCGGGGGGCTCCTACGAGCAGTACTTC
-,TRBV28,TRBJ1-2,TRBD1,CASRPPQGDYGYTF,TGTGCCAGCAGGCCCCCCCAGGGGGACTATGGCTACACCTTC
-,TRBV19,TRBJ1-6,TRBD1,CASSTTGTGNSPLHF,TGTGCCAGTAGTACAACCGGGACAGGGAATTCACCCCTCCACTTT
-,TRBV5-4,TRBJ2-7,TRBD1,CASSLAPTGDNYEQYF,TGTGCCAGCAGCTTGGCCCCGACAGGGGACAACTACGAGCAGTACTTC
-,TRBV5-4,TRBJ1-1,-,CASSLPRSGATEAFF,TGTGCCAGCAGCTTGCCGCGGTCCGGGGCCACTGAAGCTTTCTTT
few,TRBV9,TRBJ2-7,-,CASSVMPYERGRTYEQYF,TGTGCCAGCAGCGTAATGCCCTACGAAAGGGGACGGACCTACGAGCAGTACTTC
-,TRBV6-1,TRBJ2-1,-,CASRDTGRAGNEQFF,TGTGCCAGCAGGGACACCGGCAGGGCGGGCAATGAGCAGTTCTTC
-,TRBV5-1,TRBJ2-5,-,CASSLAVGSQETQYF,TGCGCCAGCAGCTTGGCCGTGGGCAGCCAAGAGACCCAGTACTTC
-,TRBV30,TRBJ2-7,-,CAWSVPDYEQYF,TGTGCCTGGAGTGTACCGGATTACGAGCAGTACTTC
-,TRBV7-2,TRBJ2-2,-,CASSLSLGTPNTGELFF,TGTGCCAGCAGCTTAAGCCTCGGGACACCGAACACCGGGGAGCTGTTTTTT
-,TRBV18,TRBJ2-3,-,CASSSYTDTQYF,TGTGCCAGCTCATCGTACACAGATACGCAGTATTTT
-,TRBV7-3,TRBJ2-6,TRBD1,CASSPRGGSSGANVLTF,TGTGCCAGCAGCCCAAGAGGGGGCTCCTCTGGGGCCAACGTCCTGACTTTC
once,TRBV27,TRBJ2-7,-,CASSPSGLGAYEQYF,TGTGCCAGCAGCCCCTCAGGATTGGGAGCCTACGAGCAGTACTTC
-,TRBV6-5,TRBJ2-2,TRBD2,CASSYASGSSTGELFF,TGTGCCAGCAGTTATGCTAGCGGGAGCAGCACCGGGGAGCTGTTTTTT
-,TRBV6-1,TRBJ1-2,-,CASGDTGYTF,TGTGCCAGCGGGGACACCGGCTACACCTTC
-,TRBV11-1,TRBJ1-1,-,CASSNQENTEAFF,TGTGCCAGCAGCAATCAGGAGAACACTGAAGCTTTCTTT
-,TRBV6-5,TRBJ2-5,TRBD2,CASTDWGRGGETQYF,TGTGCTAGCACGGACTGGGGACGGGGGGGAGAGACCCAGTACTTC
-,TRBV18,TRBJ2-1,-,CASSLAGIPLDEQFF,TGTGCCAGCTCACTGGCAGGGATTCCGCTGGATGAGCAGTTCTTC
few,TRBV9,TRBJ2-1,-,CASSVAGRSNEQFF,TGTGCCAGCAGCGTAGCTGGGAGGTCCAATGAGCAGTTCTTC
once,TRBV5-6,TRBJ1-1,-,CASSLATVQNTEAFF,TGTGCCAGCAGCTTGGCTACGGTCCAGAACACTGAAGCTTTCTTT
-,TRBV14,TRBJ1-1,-,CASSLPGWGSTEAFF,TGTGCCAGCAGCCTACCGGGGTGGGGGAGCACTGAAGCTTTCTTT
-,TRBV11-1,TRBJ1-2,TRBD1,CASSLIRTRNRDRGGYTF,TGTGCCAGCAGCTTAATTAGGACCCGGAACCGGGACAGGGGCGGCTACACCTTC
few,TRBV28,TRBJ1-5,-,CASSPPRGGDNQPQHF,TGTGCCAGCAGTCCCCCGAGGGGGGGTGACAATCAGCCCCAGCATTTT
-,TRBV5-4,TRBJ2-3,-,CASSRVSTDTQYF,TGTGCCAGCAGCAGGGTCAGCACAGATACGCAGTATTTT
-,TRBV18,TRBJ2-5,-,CASSAGQPGAETQYF,TGTGCCAGCTCGGCGGGACAGCCTGGCGCGGAGACCCAGTACTTC
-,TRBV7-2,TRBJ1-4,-,CASSSYRGTNEKLFF,TGTGCCAGCAGCTCGTACAGAGGAACTAATGAAAAACTGTTTTTT
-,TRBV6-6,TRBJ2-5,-,CASSYTSTRLTTQYF,TGTGCCAGCAGTTACACGTCGACTAGACTTACGACCCAGTACTTC
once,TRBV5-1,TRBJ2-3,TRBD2,CASTPTSGVRVNTQYF,TGCGCCAGCACCCCGACTAGCGGGGTCCGAGTGAATACGCAGTATTTT
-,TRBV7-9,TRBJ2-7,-,CASSLSDLSYLDF,TGTGCCAGCAGCCTCAGCGACCTTTCCTACTTGGACTTC
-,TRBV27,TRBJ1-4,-,CASSARGREKLFF,TGTGCCAGCAGTGCCCGAGGACGGGAAAAACTGTTTTTT
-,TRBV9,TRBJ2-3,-,CASSVGGGHTDTQYF,TGTGCCAGCAGCGTAGGTGGCGGGCACACAGATACGCAGTATTTT